This T cell receptor beta chain was recovered during a study of response to subunit inactivated influenza vaccine. Findings and limits, study-wide: Authors suggested few new T cells are recruited by each seasonal influenza vaccination.

As regards this clonotype: Its target is not known.

With V trimmed by 8 bases and J by 1 base, 3 bases remained unmatched. Germline CDR1 and CDR2: DFQATT and SNEGSKA (reference sequence). The CDR3 runs to 12 residues. TCRdb re-called the RT-PCR reads with MiXCR, one entry per CDR3 protein. This table holds some 520,000 distinct CDR3 sequences, more than 15% found once. The material sequenced was CD4+ T cells sorted from PBMCs, taken roughly 24 months after vaccination. The TCR was taken from a man in his fifties or sixties who received an inactivated influenza vaccine. The genes are TRBV20-1 and TRBJ2-5, with TRBD1 identical over 8 bases. For the CDR3, the DNA is TGCAGTACTGGACAGGGCCAAGAGACCCAGTACTTC. Its protein product is CSTGQGQETQYF.